These 29 T cell receptor beta chains were sequenced from one sample in a study of early T cells in non-severe SARS-CoV-2 infection. TCRdb itself ran the 5' RACE reads through MiXCR, one entry per CDR3 protein. The data contain tens of thousands of distinct CDR3 sequences, 11% of them singletons. The sample in question was whole blood, obtained at baseline. The receptors derive from an adult who was a healthcare worker with PCR-confirmed SARS-CoV-2 infection or an uninfected control (not recorded which).

In this sample, this clonotype turned up a few times. The chain joins TRBV9 to TRBJ2-5; perhaps TRBD2 as D (6 bases). The CDR3 has 16 residues. Deletions cut 4 bases from V and 3 bases from J, with 19 bases between. Germline V lookup: CDR1 SGDLS, CDR2 YYNGEE. The CDR3 DNA is TGTGCCAGCAGCCCCCGGGGCCTGAGGAGGGAAGAGACCCAGTACTTC. Encoded protein: CASSPRGLRREETQYF.

This clonotype was seen repeatedly, ten times or more. This chain connects TRBV7-2 to TRBJ1-2; no firm D call. The CDR3 consists of 14 residues. V lost 5 bases and J 2 bases, leaving 12 bases between the germline ends. Germline V lookup: CDR1 SGHTA, CDR2 FQGNSA. CDR3 nucleotides: TGTGCCAGCAGCCCTCACGGGGTAAACTATGGCTACACCTTC. Encoded protein: CASSPHGVNYGYTF. Full variable domain (missing parts from reference TRBV7-2 and TRBJ1-2): GAGVSQSPSNKVTEKGKDVELRCDPISGHTALYWYRQSLGQGLEFLIYFQGNSAPDKSGLPSDRFSAERTGGSVSTLTIQRTQQEDSAVYLCASSPHGVNYGYTFGSGTRLTVV.

The gene calls are TRBV25-1 and TRBJ1-2; possibly TRBD1 for D (5 bases). CDR3 length equals 14 residues. Germline CDR1 MGHDK, CDR2 SYGVNS. The V end lost 5 bases, the J end lost 4 bases, and 14 bases lay between the germline ends. DNA of the CDR3: TGTGCCAGCAGTACCCAGGGTGGTATCTATGGCTACACCTTC. This encodes CASSTQGGIYGYTF.

This clonotype was detected only a few times. V usage is TRBV5-1 and J usage is TRBJ2-7; D is unresolved. CDR3 length: 17 amino acids. V was trimmed by 0 bases and J by 4 bases, leaving 20 bases between them. Germline CDR1 is SGHRS and CDR2 is YFSETQ. CDR3 nucleotide sequence: TGCGCCAGCAGCTTGGAGGCCACCAGACCCGGCCGGTACGAGCAGTACTTC. Translated, it gives CASSLEATRPGRYEQYF.

The chain couples TRBV7-9 to TRBJ2-5; the D gene is possibly TRBD1 (7 bases). Germline values: CDR1 SEHNR, CDR2 FQNEAQ (reference sequence). CDR3 length equals 16 residues. V lost 5 bases, J lost 3 bases, and 19 bases lay in between. This CDR3 reads CASSLSGRGDEETQYF. The CDR3 nucleotides read TGTGCCAGCAGCCTTAGCGGCAGGGGGGATGAAGAGACCCAGTACTTC.

This clonotype was observed at least ten times. The chain is built from TRBV10-3 and TRBJ1-6, with 9 bases that match TRBD1. This CDR3 region has 14 residues. CDR1 is ENHRY and CDR2 is SYGVKD in the germline V gene. Trimming took 5 bases from V and 7 from J; bases not matched to a gene: 3. The chain's CDR3 is CAISRTGENSPLHF. As DNA, the CDR3 is TGTGCCATCAGTCGGACAGGGGAAAATTCACCCCTCCACTTT.

The chain links TRBV9 to TRBJ1-2; D is ambiguous. The germline V and J ends were trimmed by 0 bases and 0 bases, with 12 bases remaining between them. The germline gives CDR1 SGDLS, CDR2 YYNGEE. The CDR3 is made up of 16 amino acids. The CDR3 DNA sequence: TGTGCCAGCAGCGTAGTGGCAGACCTTCCTAACTATGGCTACACCTTC. This sequence encodes CASSVVADLPNYGYTF.

This clonotype turned up a few times. The chain is built from TRBV7-9 and TRBJ2-3; 10 nucleotides match TRBD1. Trimming took 1 base from V and 4 from J; bases not matched to a gene: 2. The CDR3 is 15 residues long. The V gene's germline CDR1 is SEHNR and CDR2 FQNEAQ (reference sequence). Written as DNA, the CDR3 is TGTGCCAGCAGCTTAGACGGGACAGGGGCAGATACGCAGTATTTT. Translation: CASSLDGTGADTQYF.

This clonotype was counted many times. The chain couples TRBV12-3 or TRBV12-4 to TRBJ2-3; D is perhaps TRBD1 (6 bases). V shed 5 bases and J shed 0 bases, with 12 bases lying between them. The CDR3 contains 15 residues. This CDR3 is CASSVGRGSTDTQYF. CDR3 DNA sequence: TGTGCCAGCAGTGTCGGCAGGGGCAGCACAGATACGCAGTATTTT.

This clonotype was seen a few times. The V gene is TRBV27, the J gene TRBJ1-2; 10 positions agree with TRBD1. J lost 7 bases, V lost 5 bases, and 7 bases had no gene match. Germline CDR1 reads MNHEY; CDR2 reads SMNVEV (reference sequence). The CDR3 covers 14 residues. DNA for the CDR3: TGTGCCAGCAGTGAGACAGGGGGCCCTTTTGGCTACACCTTC. Its protein product is CASSETGGPFGYTF.

A single count supports this clonotype. A much larger clone differs by one base, so this may be a read error. J is TRBJ1-6 and V is TRBV9; D is uncertain. In germline, CDR1 is SGDLS, CDR2 YYNGEE. V was cut by 3 bases and J by 10 bases, with 11 bases left in between. The CDR3 totals 13 residues. CDR3: CASSGVTSSPLHF. The CDR3 bases are TGTGCCAGCAGCGGGGTGACCTCCTCACCCCTCCACTTT.

Only a few counts were recorded for this clonotype. J is TRBJ1-2 and V is TRBV15; no definite D call. This CDR3 has 14 amino acids. Per the germline V gene, CDR1 is LNHNV and CDR2 is YYDKDF (reference sequence). Trimming took off 5 bases at V and 7 bases at J, with 17 bases between the two ends. The CDR3 protein is CATSASREPGGYTF. Here the CDR3 DNA reads TGTGCCACCAGCGCTTCGCGGGAGCCAGGTGGCTACACCTTC.

The sample holds many counts of this clonotype. The chain recombines TRBV12-5 with TRBJ1-5; 7 nucleotides line up with TRBD1. Germline CDR1 is LGHNT and CDR2 is FRNRAP. CDR3 length equals 12 residues. V shed 1 base, J shed 9 bases, and the junction held 0 bases outside the gene matches. CDR3 bases: TGTGCTAGTGGTTTGGCAGGGGGGCCCCAGCATTTT. It specifies CASGLAGGPQHF.

This clonotype has only a few counts. The chain carries TRBV28 and TRBJ2-3; 8 bases match TRBD2. Germline values: CDR1 MDHEN, CDR2 SYDVKM. This CDR3 spans 14 amino acids. Unmatched junction bases numbered 9, after V lost 11 bases and J lost 2 bases. The CDR3 DNA follows: TGTGCCCTGACGCGGGGGGACCCCACAGATACGCAGTATTTT. Translated: CALTRGDPTDTQYF.

This clonotype appeared many times. The V gene is TRBV20-1, the J gene TRBJ2-3; perhaps TRBD2 as D (5 bases). From germline, CDR1 is DFQATT and CDR2 SNEGSKA (reference sequence). The CDR3 is made up of 13 amino acids. The ends were cut back, 4 bases at V and 2 bases at J, with 10 bases in the middle. In nucleotides, the CDR3 is TGCAGTGCTAAAAGGCTAGCCACAGATACGCAGTATTTT. Its translation: CSAKRLATDTQYF.

In its sample, this clonotype was seen many times. The chain recombines TRBV30 with TRBJ2-3; either TRBD1 or TRBD2 may fit D (5 bases each). V lost 0 bases, J lost 2 bases, and 6 bases lay in between. Germline V gene sequence: CDR1 GTSNPN, CDR2 SVGIG (reference sequence). The CDR3 loop spans 13 amino acids. The CDR3 coding sequence is TGTGCCTGGAGTGTTGGGACCACAGATACGCAGTATTTT. Protein sequence: CAWSVGTTDTQYF. Full variable domain (remainder filled in from reference TRBV30 and TRBJ2-3): SQTIHQWPATLVQPVGSPLSLECTVEGTSNPNLYWYRQAAGRGLQLLFYSVGIGQISSEVPQNLSASRPQDRQFILSSKKLLLSDSGFYLCAWSVGTTDTQYFGPGTRLTVL.

J is TRBJ1-5 and V is TRBV12-3 or TRBV12-4, with TRBD1 matching over 8 bases. The ends lost 5 bases at V and 4 bases at J; junction bases unmatched: 7. The CDR3 contains 15 residues. The CDR3 sequence is CASSMTGAPNQPQHF. CDR3 bases: TGTGCCAGCAGTATGACAGGGGCCCCGAATCAGCCCCAGCATTTT.

This clonotype was counted many times. One junction end does not reproduce the germline sequence, and a read error may be involved. This chain uses TRBV4-1 with TRBJ2-5; D perhaps matches TRBD1 (6 bases). This CDR3 contains 14 residues. From germline, CDR1 is MGHRA and CDR2 YSYEKL. CDR3 bases: TGCACCAGCAGCCAAGCAGCGTTTGAGGGGGCCCAGTACTTC. This codes for CTSSQAAFEGAQYF.

V gene TRBV19 combines with J gene TRBJ2-7, with TRBD1 matching over 11 bases. Germline CDR1 and CDR2: LNHDA and SQIVND (reference sequence). The junction had 6 bases not matched to a gene; V was cut back by 5 bases and J by 3 bases. This CDR3 has 15 residues. CDR3 sequence reads: CASSRTGTGGYEQYF. CDR3 nucleotides: TGTGCCAGTAGTCGAACCGGGACAGGGGGCTACGAGCAGTACTTC.

This clonotype was found many times. V gene TRBV7-9 combines with J gene TRBJ2-1; tentatively, D is TRBD2 (5 bases). The germline V and J ends were trimmed by 5 bases and 9 bases, with 11 bases remaining between them. The germline gives CDR1 SEHNR, CDR2 FQNEAQ (reference sequence). The CDR3 runs 12 residues. DNA for the CDR3: TGTGCCAGCAGCGTTGATGGAGGTGAGCAGTTCTTC. Its translation: CASSVDGGEQFF.

This clonotype has a handful of counts. The genes are TRBV7-3 and TRBJ1-6; D might be TRBD1 (5 bases). The V end was cut by 4 bases, the J end by 2 bases, with 9 bases between. This CDR3 is built from 15 residues. Per germline, CDR1 SGHTA and CDR2 FQGTGA. In nucleotides, the CDR3 is TGTGCCAGCAGCTCAGGGTCGACCTATAATTCACCCCTCCACTTT. Protein: CASSSGSTYNSPLHF.

The chain combines TRBV6-1 with TRBJ2-7; D gene ambiguous. V was shortened by 6 bases and J by 0 bases, with 12 bases between the two germline ends. CDR3 length: 14 residues. Germline V gives CDR1 MNHNS, CDR2 SASEGT. The CDR3 region has the DNA TGTGCCAGCAGGCGAAACCCCAGCTCCTACGAGCAGTACTTC. It yields the protein CASRRNPSSYEQYF.

Relative to its sample, this clonotype is medium-sized. J is TRBJ2-3 and V is TRBV19; weak D call: TRBD2 (6 bases). Germline CDR1 reads LNHDA; CDR2 reads SQIVND (reference sequence). The V end lost 5 bases, the J end lost 2 bases, and 17 bases lay between the germline ends. The CDR3 length is 16 residues. The CDR3 reads CASSGEEEWDTDTQYF. In DNA, the CDR3 is TGTGCCAGTAGTGGGGAGGAAGAGTGGGACACAGATACGCAGTATTTT.

This rearrangement joins TRBV7-7 to TRBJ2-3; 8 bases fit TRBD2. The V gene's germline CDR1 is SSHAT and CDR2 FNYEAQ (reference sequence). The CDR3 covers 14 residues. The CDR3 here is CASSHSGGTDTQYF. The CDR3 DNA reads TGTGCTAGCTCTCATAGCGGGGGCACAGATACGCAGTATTTT. The full variable domain, completed using reference TRBV7-7 and TRBJ2-3, is GAGVSQSPRYKVTKRGQDVTLRCDPISSHATLYWYQQALGQGPEFLTYFNYEAQPDKSGLPSDRFSAERPEGSISTLTIQRTEQRDSAMYRCASSHSGGTDTQYFGPGTRLTVL.

At least ten counts were recorded for this clonotype. The chain joins TRBV7-8 to TRBJ2-5; D is perhaps TRBD2 (6 bases). The CDR3 runs to 15 residues. Between the trimmed V and J ends, which lost 4 bases and 2 bases, there was a span of 14 bases. Germline lookup yields CDR1 SGHVS and CDR2 FQNEAQ. This CDR3 is CASSSRGDGQETQYF. DNA for the CDR3: TGTGCCAGCAGCTCCCGCGGGGACGGACAAGAGACCCAGTACTTC. Supplemented by reference TRBV7-8 and TRBJ2-5, the full variable domain reads GAGVSQSPRYKVAKRGQDVALRCDPISGHVSLFWYQQALGQGPEFLTYFQNEAQLDKSGLPSDRFFAERPEGSVSTLKIQRTQQEDSAVYLCASSSRGDGQETQYFGPGTRLLVL.

Many counts were recorded for this clonotype. The chain links TRBV6-2 or TRBV6-3 to TRBJ2-3; 7 nucleotides line up with TRBD1. The CDR3 totals 13 residues. Germline trimming cut 2 bases from V and 7 bases from J; bases unmatched to any gene: 3. Germline-derived CDR1 and CDR2 are MNHEY and SVGEGT. The CDR3 nucleotides read TGTGCCAGCAGTTACCGACAGGGCTATACGCAGTATTTT. Encoded protein: CASSYRQGYTQYF.

The table lists this clonotype with a few counts. The genes are TRBV25-1 and TRBJ2-5; no clear D. This CDR3 is 15 amino acids long. Germline values: CDR1 MGHDK, CDR2 SYGVNS. The V gene lost 2 bases and the J gene lost 5 bases, with 15 bases spanning the gap. CDR3 protein: CASSENGPKDETQYF. In DNA form, the CDR3 reads TGTGCCAGCAGTGAAAATGGGCCAAAAGACGAGACCCAGTACTTC. Looking up the rest from reference TRBV25-1 and TRBJ2-5 gives the full variable domain: EADIYQTPRYLVIGTGKKITLECSQTMGHDKMYWYQQDPGMELHLIHYSYGVNSTEKGDLSSESTVSRIRTEHFPLTLESARPSHTSQYLCASSENGPKDETQYFGPGTRLLVL.

This clonotype was observed a few times. The chain carries TRBV11-2 and TRBJ1-1; no firm D call. Trimming stripped 7 bases from V and 5 bases from J, with 8 bases between. Germline values: CDR1 SGHAT, CDR2 FQNNGV. The CDR3 extends over 11 amino acids. The CDR3 bases are TGTGCCAGCATGGGAGGGACTGAAGCTTTCTTT. Protein: CASMGGTEAFF.

This clonotype occurred many times. The J gene is TRBJ1-2, the V gene TRBV29-1; 7 nucleotides match TRBD1. The ends lost 8 bases at V and 3 bases at J; junction bases unmatched: 3. There are 11 residues in the CDR3. CDR1 is SQVTM and CDR2 is ANQGSEA in the germline V gene. CDR3 amino acids: CSLGQDYGYTF. CDR3 nucleotide sequence: TGCAGCCTCGGACAGGACTATGGCTACACCTTC.